These 20 T cell receptor beta chains originate from one sample sequenced in a study of identifying expanded T cells in peripheral blood. Method: immunoSEQ multiplex PCR; TCRdb's copy keeps in-frame clones and lacks some. The sample holds more than 95,000 clones; roughly 82% are singletons and the top ten take 3% to 3.5%. Sample: blood. Receptors were obtained from a person aged 18 to 70 in good health.

The chain is built from TRBV11-2 and TRBJ1-1; 7 positions match TRBD1. Germline loops: CDR1 SGHAT, CDR2 FQNNGV. The V segment lost 3 bases and the J segment 6 bases; nucleotides outside the gene matches: 10. The CDR3 is 15 residues long. CDR3 bases: TGTGCCAGCAGCTTTTCCCTGACAGGGACCCCTGAAGCTTTCTTT. It is translated as CASSFSLTGTPEAFF. The full variable domain, in which reference TRBV11-2 and TRBJ1-1 provide the parts outside the CDR3, is EAGVAQSPRYKIIEKRQSVAFWCNPISGHATLYWYQQILGQGPKLLIQFQNNGVVDDSQLPKDRFSAERLKGVDSTLKIQPAKLEDSAVYLCASSFSLTGTPEAFFGQGTRLTVV.

This chain joins TRBV5-4 and TRBJ1-3; a weak D match, TRBD1 (5 bases). V was clipped by 3 bases and J by 0 bases, with 10 bases between them. Germline CDR1 SGHNT, CDR2 YYREEE (reference sequence). This CDR3 is built from 15 residues. CDR3 sequence reads: CASSSGTASGNTIYF. The DNA of the CDR3 is TGTGCCAGCAGCTCCGGGACGGCCTCTGGAAACACCATATATTTT. The variable domain in full, with the rest retrieved from reference TRBV5-4 and TRBJ1-3, is ETGVTQSPTHLIKTRGQQVTLRCSSQSGHNTVSWYQQALGQGPQFIFQYYREEENGRGNFPPRFSGLQFPNYSSELNVNALELDDSALYLCASSSGTASGNTIYFGEGSWLTVV.

The chain uses TRBV11-2 and TRBJ1-1; TRBD1 aligns across 8 bases. Looked up from germline, CDR1 is SGHAT and CDR2 is FQNNGV. The V segment lost 5 bases and the J segment 6 bases; nucleotides outside the gene matches: 8. There are 14 residues in the CDR3. CDR3 in DNA: TGTGCCAGCAGCACTCCGGGACAGGTTGCTGAAGCTTTCTTT. This codes for CASSTPGQVAEAFF.

The rearrangement links TRBV10-2 to TRBJ1-6, with D uncertain. V was trimmed by 3 bases and J by 4 bases, leaving 4 bases between them. The CDR3 covers 13 residues. Germline CDR1 reads WSHSY; CDR2 reads SAAADI. As DNA, the CDR3 is TGCGCCAGCAGTGAACAGTATAATTCACCCCTCCACTTT. It translates to CASSEQYNSPLHF.

The chain carries TRBV6-6 and TRBJ1-1; D is uncertain. This CDR3 spans 10 amino acids. CDR1 and CDR2 (germline): MNHNY, SVGAGI (reference sequence). With 2 bases removed from V and 12 bases from J, the gap between germline ends came to 7 bases. The CDR3 spells CASSYEKTFF. CDR3 DNA sequence: TGTGCCAGCAGTTACGAGAAAACTTTCTTT.

The chain employs TRBV21-1 and TRBJ1-6; the table names TRBD1, a call not compared with the DNA. TRBV21-1 is a known pseudogene. CDR3 length: 19 residues. The CDR3 sequence: CASSKGNRALSSYNSPLHF. The CDR3, as DNA: TGTGCCAGCAGCAAAGGTAACAGGGCCTTGAGCTCCTATAATTCACCCCTCCACTTT.

This chain connects TRBV7-9 to TRBJ2-5; D gene ambiguous. V lost 4 bases and J lost 4, with 10 bases in between. The length of the CDR3 is 13 residues. Per germline, CDR1 SEHNR and CDR2 FQNEAQ (reference sequence). This CDR3 is CASSWPVRETQYF. The CDR3 DNA is TGTGCCAGCAGCTGGCCGGTTAGAGAGACCCAGTACTTC.

This clone showed up many times. The gene calls are TRBV19 and TRBJ1-2, with 8 positions matching TRBD1. From germline, CDR1 is LNHDA and CDR2 SQIVND (reference sequence). Unmatched junction bases numbered 6, after V lost 5 bases and J lost 7 bases. The CDR3 is 13 residues long. The CDR3 DNA is TGTGCCAGTAGTCGACAGGGGACTGGTGGCTACACCTTC. It codes for CASSRQGTGGYTF.

V is TRBV27 and J is TRBJ2-7; no firm D call. Germline V gene lookup returns CDR1 MNHEY and CDR2 SMNVEV (reference sequence). The CDR3 sequence is 13 residues long. Trimming pared 2 bases from V and 4 bases from J, leaving 9 bases between. The CDR3 loop is CASSLRAPYEQYF. In DNA form, the CDR3 reads TGTGCCAGCAGTTTACGGGCCCCGTACGAGCAGTACTTC.

The rearrangement joins TRBV19 to TRBJ1-5; 11 bases match TRBD1. This CDR3 comprises 19 residues. From germline, CDR1 is LNHDA and CDR2 SQIVND (reference sequence). Trimming cost V 5 bases and J 6 bases; bases outside gene matches: 18. The CDR3 coding sequence is TGTGCCAGTAGTCCCCGGCGGACAGGGGGCTCAGGGAGTTTTCAGCCCCAGCATTTT. Protein: CASSPRRTGGSGSFQPQHF.

The genes are TRBV29-1 and TRBJ1-2; D remains unclear. CDR3 length: 13 residues. In germline, CDR1 is SQVTM, CDR2 ANQGSEA. Between the trimmed V and J ends, which lost 4 bases and 3 bases, there was a span of 12 bases. This CDR3 reads CSVVRTRDYGYTF. The CDR3 DNA reads TGCAGCGTTGTTCGCACGCGTGACTATGGCTACACCTTC.

As DNA, the CDR3 is TGTGCCAGTAGTATGGGGGGCAGCAATCAGCCCCAGCATTTT. The encoded protein is CASSMGGSNQPQHF. This rearrangement joins TRBV19 to TRBJ1-5; D might be TRBD1 (6 bases). Germline V gene data show CDR1 as LNHDA and CDR2 as SQIVND (reference sequence). CDR3 length: 14 residues. V gave up 3 bases and J gave up 1 base, with 7 bases separating them.

The chain combines TRBV6-5 with TRBJ2-1, with 8 bases matching TRBD2. The trim removed 3 bases at V and 5 bases at J, leaving 6 bases unmatched. Germline V gene lookup returns CDR1 MNHEY and CDR2 SVGAGI. CDR3 length: 15 amino acids. The CDR3 sequence: CASSYRRGGNNEQFF. DNA of the CDR3: TGTGCCAGCAGTTATCGGCGCGGGGGGAACAATGAGCAGTTCTTC.

The chain recombines TRBV9 with TRBJ2-7, with D hard to call. Per germline, CDR1 SGDLS and CDR2 YYNGEE. Between the trimmed V and J ends, which lost 3 bases and 0 bases, there was a span of 13 bases. The CDR3 is 15 residues long. The CDR3 bases are TGTGCCAGCAGCGAGAAGGCCGGAAACTCCTACGAGCAGTACTTC. This sequence encodes CASSEKAGNSYEQYF. The full variable domain, in which reference TRBV9 and TRBJ2-7 provide the parts outside the CDR3, is DSGVTQTPKHLITATGQRVTLRCSPRSGDLSVYWYQQSLDQGLQFLIQYYNGEERAKGNILERFSAQQFPDLHSELNLSSLELGDSALYFCASSEKAGNSYEQYFGPGTRLTVT.

Written as DNA, the CDR3 is TGTGCCAGCAGCGGGCATTCGGATCAGCCCCAGCATTTT. It translates to CASSGHSDQPQHF. The rearrangement joins TRBV9 to TRBJ1-5; D is ambiguous. The germline gives CDR1 SGDLS, CDR2 YYNGEE. The CDR3 length is 13 residues. V was cut by 3 bases and J by 5 bases, with 9 bases left in between.

The chain is built from TRBV7-8 and TRBJ1-4; 7 bases are shared with TRBD1. V was clipped by 6 bases and J by 10 bases; unmatched bases: 11. Germline-derived CDR1 and CDR2 are SGHVS and FQNEAQ. The CDR3 extends over 14 amino acids. The CDR3 coding sequence is TGTGCCAGCAGTCGAGAGCAGGGGGTTGGAAAACTGTTTTTT. Protein: CASSREQGVGKLFF.

The chain combines TRBV19 with TRBJ1-6; no firm D call. The CDR3 totals 13 residues. CDR1 is LNHDA, CDR2 SQIVND, per germline (reference sequence). V dropped 6 bases and J dropped 5 bases, with 8 bases sitting between them. CDR3 sequence: CASRNVNNSPLHF. The DNA for the CDR3 is TGTGCCAGTAGGAACGTTAATAATTCACCCCTCCACTTT.

The chain is built from TRBV29-1 and TRBJ1-1; maybe TRBD1 (5 bases). Looked up from germline, CDR1 is SQVTM and CDR2 is ANQGSEA. The CDR3 runs 14 residues. Trimming removed 4 bases at V and 4 bases at J, with 16 bases between. CDR3 protein: CSVARAGSVTEAFF. DNA of the CDR3: TGCAGCGTTGCACGGGCAGGGTCGGTCACTGAAGCTTTCTTT.

The chain has TRBV7-6 and TRBJ2-5, with TRBD1 matching over 10 bases. The V segment lost 5 bases and the J segment 2 bases; nucleotides outside the gene matches: 5. This CDR3 has 15 amino acids. Per germline, CDR1 SGHVS and CDR2 FNYEAQ. The CDR3 sequence is CASSLEGQGQETQYF. The CDR3, as DNA: TGTGCCAGCAGCCTGGAGGGACAGGGGCAAGAGACCCAGTACTTC.

This rearrangement joins TRBV7-9 to TRBJ1-1, with 9 positions matching TRBD1. The germline gives CDR1 SEHNR, CDR2 FQNEAQ (reference sequence). With V trimmed by 4 bases and J by 11 bases, 8 bases remained unmatched. The CDR3 length is 13 residues. The CDR3 DNA sequence: TGTGCCAGCAGCTCGGACCGGGACAGGGACGCTTTCTTT. This sequence encodes CASSSDRDRDAFF. Complete variable domain (other parts from reference TRBV7-9 and TRBJ1-1): DTGVSQNPRHKITKRGQNVTFRCDPISEHNRLYWYRQTLGQGPEFLTYFQNEAQLEKSRLLSDRFSAERPKGSFSTLEIQRTEQGDSAMYLCASSSDRDRDAFFGQGTRLTVV.